These 30 T cell receptor beta chains originate from one sample sequenced in a study of T-cell memory formation after mild COVID-19. TCRdb redid the calling of the 5' RACE reads with MiXCR, one entry per CDR3 protein. The sample contains about 260,000 distinct CDR3 sequences, approximately 7.6% of which appear only once. The specimen sequenced was PBMCs or a T cell subset sorted from them (not recorded which). These receptors were collected from a man in his late teens or twenties who had mild COVID-19 (a few samples of this study predate the infection). Cell type and time point are not known.

The chain combines TRBV3-1 with TRBJ1-2; D possibly corresponds to TRBD1 (6 bases). CDR3 size: 12 residues. V was cut by 3 bases and J by 9 bases, with 11 bases left in between. Germline CDR1 LGHDT, CDR2 YNNKEL (reference sequence). The CDR3 DNA reads as TGTGCCAGCAGCCAGATGGACAGTAGCTACACCTTC. Amino acids: CASSQMDSSYTF.

This clonotype was seen a few times. This chain connects TRBV4-3 to TRBJ2-3; 15 bases agree with TRBD2. The CDR3 runs 17 residues. Trimming cost V 4 bases and J 5 bases; bases outside gene matches: 7. The germline gives CDR1 LGHNA, CDR2 YSLEER. The CDR3 sequence: CASSLLGLAGGKDTQYF. DNA of the CDR3: TGCGCCAGCAGCCTATTAGGACTAGCGGGGGGGAAAGATACGCAGTATTTT.

The chain couples TRBV12-3 or TRBV12-4 to TRBJ2-2, with 10 bases aligning to TRBD1. The CDR3 consists of 13 residues. The V gene end was trimmed by 8 bases and the J gene end by 6 bases; junction bases not matched to a gene: 3. This CDR3 is CASGGQGSGELFF. CDR3 bases: TGTGCCAGCGGGGGACAGGGGTCCGGGGAGCTGTTTTTT.

This chain joins TRBV7-6 and TRBJ2-1; tentatively, D is TRBD2 (6 bases). This CDR3 spans 18 amino acids. CDR1 and CDR2 from the germline V gene are SGHVS and FNYEAQ. V was clipped by 5 bases and J by 0 bases, with 20 bases between them. CDR3 loop: CASSRNSGTPSSYNEQFF. CDR3 coding DNA: TGTGCCAGCAGCCGCAATTCCGGGACTCCAAGCTCCTACAATGAGCAGTTCTTC.

V usage is TRBV6-4 and J usage is TRBJ2-3, with a weak D call TRBD1 (6 bases). This CDR3 spans 12 amino acids. CDR1 is MRHNA, CDR2 SNTAGT, per germline. Trimming stripped 3 bases from V and 8 bases from J, with 9 bases between. DNA for the CDR3: TGTGCCAGCAGTGAACAGGGTGGTACGCAGTATTTT. Its protein is CASSEQGGTQYF.

The table lists this clonotype with a few counts. V usage is TRBV5-1 and J usage is TRBJ2-7; 9 bases agree with TRBD1. Germline V lookup: CDR1 SGHRS, CDR2 YFSETQ. The CDR3 is 16 residues long. Trimming at V came to 0 bases and at J to 3 bases, leaving 7 bases not matched to a gene. CDR3 sequence reads: CASSLERPGQGYEQYF. The CDR3 DNA is TGCGCCAGCAGCTTGGAGCGCCCGGGACAGGGCTACGAGCAGTACTTC.

This clonotype was observed at least ten times. One end of the junction does not line up with germline, which may come from a read error. The rearrangement links TRBV6-5 to TRBJ2-3; 7 nucleotides agree with TRBD2. The CDR3 has 15 residues. CDR1 is MNHEY and CDR2 is SVGAGI in the germline V gene. This chain's CDR3 is CASRTSVGFTGTQYF. CDR3 sequence (DNA): TGTGCCAGCAGAACTAGCGTAGGTTTCACAGGTACGCAGTATTTT.

The chain combines TRBV4-3 with TRBJ2-6, with D tentatively TRBD2 (6 bases). V gave up 3 bases and J gave up 0 bases, with 18 bases separating them. CDR3 size: 19 residues. CDR1 is LGHNA, CDR2 YSLEER, per germline. As DNA, the CDR3 is TGCGCCAGCAGCCAGGTGTATTGGGCGGGGAGCTCTGGGGCCAACGTCCTGACTTTC. Translation gives CASSQVYWAGSSGANVLTF.

This sequence joins TRBV20-1 and TRBJ1-2, with 8 positions matching TRBD1. The CDR3 has 14 amino acids. In germline, CDR1 is DFQATT, CDR2 SNEGSKA (reference sequence). V lost 5 bases to trimming and J lost 3 bases; unmatched junction nucleotides: 8. The CDR3 loop is CSAPARGLDYGYTF. The CDR3 region has the DNA TGCAGTGCTCCGGCCAGGGGGCTGGACTATGGCTACACCTTC.

The rearrangement links TRBV4-1 to TRBJ2-7; 7 nucleotides agree with TRBD2. This CDR3 region has 14 residues. V lost 1 base, J lost 2 bases, and 2 bases stayed unmatched. Germline V gene lookup returns CDR1 MGHRA and CDR2 YSYEKL. For the CDR3, the DNA is TGCGCCAGCAGCCAAGGGGCGGGAGCCTACGAGCAGTACTTC. Translation gives CASSQGAGAYEQYF.

This clonotype was observed at least ten times. The rearrangement links TRBV4-1 to TRBJ2-5; 10 nucleotides line up with TRBD2. CDR3 length: 15 residues. V gave up 0 bases and J gave up 5 bases; unmatched junction bases: 3. Germline V gene lookup returns CDR1 MGHRA and CDR2 YSYEKL. In nucleotides, the CDR3 is TGCGCCAGCAGCCAAGAACTAGCGGGATGGGAGACCCAGTACTTC. Encoded protein: CASSQELAGWETQYF.

There are a few counts of this clonotype. The chain joins TRBV27 to TRBJ2-3; 7 bases are shared with TRBD1. The CDR3 loop spans 17 amino acids. Germline values: CDR1 MNHEY, CDR2 SMNVEV (reference sequence). V lost 9 bases to trimming and J lost 0 bases; unmatched junction nucleotides: 15. The DNA of the CDR3 is TGTGCCAGAAATAAGTGCCGGACAGGCTCTAGCACAGATACGCAGTATTTT. The encoded protein is CARNKCRTGSSTDTQYF.

This clonotype turned up a few times. The chain links TRBV14 to TRBJ2-1, with 10 bases fitting TRBD1. Germline V gene lookup returns CDR1 SGHDN and CDR2 FVKESK. The length of the CDR3 is 15 residues. With V trimmed by 1 base and J by 9 bases, 6 bases remained unmatched. The CDR3 DNA follows: TGTGCCAGCAGCCAAGTCATGACAGGGGGCACTGAGCAGTTCTTC. Translated, it gives CASSQVMTGGTEQFF. Full variable domain (outside the CDR3, taken from reference TRBV14 and TRBJ2-1): EAGVTQFPSHSVIEKGQTVTLRCDPISGHDNLYWYRRVMGKEIKFLLHFVKESKQDESGMPNNRFLAERTGGTYSTLKVQPAELEDSGVYFCASSQVMTGGTEQFFGPGTRLTVL.

This clonotype was found many times. This chain connects TRBV20-1 to TRBJ2-1, with D possibly matching TRBD2 (6 bases). Germline lookup yields CDR1 DFQATT and CDR2 SNEGSKA (reference sequence). This CDR3 is 14 amino acids long. The ends were cut back, 6 bases at V and 8 bases at J, with 20 bases in the middle. The chain's CDR3 is CSAMRDASSDEQFF. DNA for the CDR3: TGCAGTGCGATGCGGGACGCTTCGTCGGATGAGCAGTTCTTC.

This clonotype showed up many times. V usage is TRBV5-1 and J usage is TRBJ2-1; D unclear. CDR3 size: 13 residues. The V end was cut by 0 bases, the J end by 10 bases, with 11 bases between. In germline, CDR1 is SGHRS, CDR2 YFSETQ. CDR3 amino acids: CASSLGLVREQFF. The DNA of the CDR3 is TGCGCCAGCAGCTTGGGACTTGTACGGGAGCAGTTCTTC.

This clonotype was counted many times. The chain has TRBV4-1 and TRBJ1-1, with TRBD1 identical over 9 bases. The CDR3 runs 16 residues. V shed 4 bases and J 0 bases; nucleotides not matched to a gene: 6. The germline V gene has CDR1 MGHRA and CDR2 YSYEKL. CDR3 loop: CASSPGQGPMNTEAFF. Written as DNA, the CDR3 is TGCGCCAGCAGCCCGGGACAGGGACCCATGAACACTGAAGCTTTCTTT.

This clonotype was picked up a small number of times. Mismatch with germline at one junction end may stem from a read error. V is TRBV5-8 and J is TRBJ2-1; D is uncertain. The CDR3 runs 9 residues. CDR1 is SGHTS, CDR2 YDEGEE, per germline. The CDR3 loop reads CASSLFEAF. In DNA, the CDR3 is TGTGCCAGCAGCTTGTTCGAGGCGTTC.

V usage is TRBV5-1 and J usage is TRBJ2-3; D gene unclear. This CDR3 has 13 residues. Germline loops: CDR1 SGHRS, CDR2 YFSETQ. V shed 3 bases and J shed 13 bases, with 18 bases lying between them. This chain's CDR3 is CASSSLRDPREYF. The CDR3 coding sequence is TGCGCCAGCAGCTCGCTAAGAGACCCAAGGGAGTATTTT. Full variable domain (rest looked up from reference TRBV5-1 and TRBJ2-3): KAGVTQTPRYLIKTRGQQVTLSCSPISGHRSVSWYQQTPGQGLQFLFEYFSETQRNKGNFPGRFSGRQFSNSRSEMNVSTLELGDSALYLCASSSLRDPREYFGPGTRLTVL.

This chain links TRBV4-2 with TRBJ1-1, with a possible D match to TRBD1 (6 bases). Looked up from germline, CDR1 is LGHNA and CDR2 is YNFKEQ. The CDR3 loop spans 15 amino acids. The V end was cut by 2 bases, the J end by 5 bases, with 15 bases between. The CDR3 DNA reads TGTGCCAGCAGCCAAAGAGACAGGTTTGTGACTGAAGCTTTCTTT. Residues: CASSQRDRFVTEAFF.

This clonotype was seen only a few times. The rearrangement uses TRBV27 and TRBJ1-2; D not resolved. V dropped 5 bases and J dropped 4 bases, with 11 bases sitting between them. The CDR3 is made up of 13 amino acids. Germline V gene sequence: CDR1 MNHEY, CDR2 SMNVEV (reference sequence). CDR3 nucleotides: TGTGCCAGCAGTCAGCCTGGAGGCTATGGCTACACCTTC. It is translated as CASSQPGGYGYTF.

The chain employs TRBV7-2 and TRBJ1-3; a possible D gene is TRBD1 (5 bases). The CDR3 covers 15 residues. V was shortened by 5 bases and J by 2 bases, with 13 bases between the two germline ends. Germline V gene lookup returns CDR1 SGHTA and CDR2 FQGNSA. This chain's CDR3 is CASSPGTATGNTIYF. CDR3 nucleotide sequence: TGTGCCAGCAGCCCCGGGACGGCCACTGGAAACACCATATATTTT.

The chain combines TRBV19 with TRBJ2-3; perhaps TRBD1 as D (6 bases). Per the germline V gene, CDR1 is LNHDA and CDR2 is SQIVND (reference sequence). V dropped 4 bases and J dropped 1 base, with 12 bases sitting between them. The CDR3 consists of 15 residues. The DNA for the CDR3 is TGTGCCAGTAGTACCGGGACAACGGGCACAGATACGCAGTATTTT. Protein: CASSTGTTGTDTQYF.

This clonotype was found a few times. The rearrangement uses TRBV12-3 or TRBV12-4 and TRBJ1-2; D possibly corresponds to TRBD1 (6 bases). V was shortened by 2 bases and J by 8 bases, with 12 bases between the two germline ends. This CDR3 is 13 amino acids long. As DNA, the CDR3 is TGTGCCAGCAGTTTAACAGGGTGGCGCGGCTACACCTTC. Translated: CASSLTGWRGYTF.

This clonotype was seen more than once but under ten times. The chain carries TRBV6-1 and TRBJ1-2; 9 bases are a match to TRBD1. CDR1 is MNHNS, CDR2 SASEGT, per germline. Losses at the gene ends were 4 bases for V and 6 bases for J; bases not matched to a gene: 6. The length of the CDR3 is 14 residues. The CDR3 nucleotides read TGTGCCAGCAGTGTCTTACAGGGGGCCCATGGCTACACCTTC. Residues: CASSVLQGAHGYTF.

Here the CDR3 reads CASSLGGGYYEQYF. CDR3 nucleotides: TGCGCCAGCAGCCTGGGAGGGGGCTACTACGAGCAGTACTTC. This chain links TRBV4-1 with TRBJ2-7; D may correspond to TRBD1 or TRBD2 (7 bases each). With 4 bases removed from V and 3 bases from J, the gap between germline ends came to 13 bases. The CDR3 totals 14 residues. Germline V lookup: CDR1 MGHRA, CDR2 YSYEKL.

The chain combines TRBV4-2 with TRBJ2-5, with TRBD2 matching 7 bases. The CDR3 sequence is 14 residues long. V lost 4 bases to trimming and J lost 4 bases; unmatched junction nucleotides: 6. CDR1 is LGHNA and CDR2 is YNFKEQ in the germline V gene. The CDR3 nucleotides read TGTGCCAGCAGCCCCAACGGGGGGACAGAGACCCAGTACTTC. Translation: CASSPNGGTETQYF.

This chain uses TRBV7-6 with TRBJ2-5; 7 bases match TRBD2. Trimming cost V 5 bases and J 6 bases; bases outside gene matches: 9. The germline V gene encodes CDR1 SGHVS and CDR2 FNYEAQ. The CDR3 spans 14 residues. The CDR3 DNA follows: TGTGCCAGCAGCCTACCCGGGGGGAGACAGACCCAGTACTTC. This gives the protein CASSLPGGRQTQYF.

This clonotype showed up many times. V is TRBV7-2 and J is TRBJ1-2; weak D call: TRBD1 (5 bases). V gave up 11 bases and J gave up 1 base, with 20 bases separating them. The CDR3 is 15 amino acids. Per germline, CDR1 SGHTA and CDR2 FQGNSA. The CDR3 coding sequence is TGTGCCTCGGGCCGGACGGCAGGGATTAACTATGGCTACACCTTC. It is translated as CASGRTAGINYGYTF.

This clonotype was detected many times. This rearrangement joins TRBV4-1 to TRBJ2-3; D call uncertain. CDR1 and CDR2 from the germline V gene are MGHRA and YSYEKL. V was clipped by 1 base and J by 0 bases, with 8 bases between them. The CDR3 runs to 15 residues. The CDR3 region is CASSQVYTSTDTQYF. The DNA for the CDR3 is TGCGCCAGCAGCCAAGTTTATACTAGCACAGATACGCAGTATTTT.

This chain links TRBV28 with TRBJ1-5, with D perhaps TRBD1 (5 bases). The germline V gene encodes CDR1 MDHEN and CDR2 SYDVKM. This CDR3 comprises 15 residues. V lost 6 bases and J lost 2, with 14 bases in between. This CDR3 reads CASSQRGRGNQPQHF. The CDR3 DNA reads TGTGCCAGCAGCCAAAGGGGCCGAGGCAATCAGCCCCAGCATTTT.